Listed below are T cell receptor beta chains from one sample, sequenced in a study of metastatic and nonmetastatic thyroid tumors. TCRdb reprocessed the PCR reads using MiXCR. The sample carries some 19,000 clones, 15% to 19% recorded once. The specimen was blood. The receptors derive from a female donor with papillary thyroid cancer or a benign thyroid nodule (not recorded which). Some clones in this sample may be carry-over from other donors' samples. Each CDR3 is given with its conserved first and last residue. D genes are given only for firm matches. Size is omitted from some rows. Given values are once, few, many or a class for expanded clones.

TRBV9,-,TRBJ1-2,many,TGTGCCAGCAGCGTCCCTAACTATGGCTACACCTTC,CASSVPNYGYTF
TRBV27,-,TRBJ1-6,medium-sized,TGTGCCAGCAGTTTCTTGCGGGATTCACCCCTCCACTTT,CASSFLRDSPLHF
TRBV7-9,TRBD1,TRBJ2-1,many,TGTGCCAGCAGCCCCAGACAGGGCTCCTACAATGAGCAGTTCTTC,CASSPRQGSYNEQFF
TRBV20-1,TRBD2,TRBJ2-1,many,TGCAGTGCTCGGGGACTAGCGGGAGTGAATGAGCAGTTCTTC,CSARGLAGVNEQFF
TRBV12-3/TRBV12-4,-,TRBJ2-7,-,TGTGCCAGCAGTCTAGTACCCTACGAGCAGTACTTC,CASSLVPYEQYF
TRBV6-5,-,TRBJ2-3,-,TGTGCCAGCAGTTACTCGAAAGCGGACACCACCCACAATTTT,CASSYSKADTTHNF
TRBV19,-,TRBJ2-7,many,TGTGCCAGTAGTCACGGGACCTCCGGCGAGCAGTACTTC,CASSHGTSGEQYF
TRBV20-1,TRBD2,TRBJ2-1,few,TGCAGTATCGAGCGGGGGGAAAACAATGAGCAGTTCTTC,CSIERGENNEQFF
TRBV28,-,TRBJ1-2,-,TGTGCCAGCAGTCCCGAAGGGGGATATGGCTACACCTTC,CASSPEGGYGYTF
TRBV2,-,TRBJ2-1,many,TGTGCCAGCAGCTATACTAGGTTTGGGTCCTACAATGAGCAGTTCTTC,CASSYTRFGSYNEQFF
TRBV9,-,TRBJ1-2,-,TGTGCCAGCAGCGGCGAGACGTATGGCTACACCTTC,CASSGETYGYTF
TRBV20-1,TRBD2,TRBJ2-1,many,TGCAGTGCTAGATGGGCGGGGGGCTTGAATGAGCAGTTCTTC,CSARWAGGLNEQFF
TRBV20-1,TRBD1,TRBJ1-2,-,TGCAGTGCTCACATTATCCTCCAGGGGGATGGCTACACCTTC,CSAHIILQGDGYTF
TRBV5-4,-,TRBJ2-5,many,TGTGCCAGCAGTCCGAAGGAGGGGGCCCAAGAGACCCAGTACTTC,CASSPKEGAQETQYF
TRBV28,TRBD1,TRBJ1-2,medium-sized,TGTGCCAGCAGTCCAGCGACCGGGACAGGGGTGATCGAAGGCTACACCTTC,CASSPATGTGVIEGYTF
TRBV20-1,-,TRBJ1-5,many,TGCAGTGCTAGAGGAGGGACATCCTATCAGCCCCAGCATTTT,CSARGGTSYQPQHF
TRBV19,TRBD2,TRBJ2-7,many,TGTGCCAGTAGTCGACTAGCGGGAGCCAGCTCCTACGAGCAGTACTTC,CASSRLAGASSYEQYF
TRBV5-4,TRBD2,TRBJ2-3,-,TGTGCCAGCAGCTCCAAACTAGCGGGAAGCACAGATACGCAGTATTTT,CASSSKLAGSTDTQYF
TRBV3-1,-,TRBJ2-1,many,TGTGCCAGCAGCCAGGGGGACTTAAGCTCCTACAATGAGCAGTTCTTC,CASSQGDLSSYNEQFF
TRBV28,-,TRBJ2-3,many,TGTGCCAGCAGTCCTATAGACAGGAGACTCACAGATACGCAGTATTTT,CASSPIDRRLTDTQYF
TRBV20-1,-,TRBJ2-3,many,TGCAGTGCTAGAGTAGTTTGGGACTTAGATACGCAGTATTTT,CSARVVWDLDTQYF
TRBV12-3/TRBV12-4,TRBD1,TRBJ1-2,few,TGTGCCAGCAGCCGAACCCCCCTTCCGACAGGGTGGGATGGCTACACATTC,CASSRTPLPTGWDGYTF
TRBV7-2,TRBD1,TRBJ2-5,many,TGTGCCAGCAGCTTAGTTGGACAGGGCGGGGTAGAGACCCAGTACTTC,CASSLVGQGGVETQYF
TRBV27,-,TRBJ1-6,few,TGTGCCAGCAGTTTATTTCCCCGGCAGGGTTCGAACTCACCCCTCCACTTT,CASSLFPRQGSNSPLHF
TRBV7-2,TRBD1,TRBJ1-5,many,TGTGCCAGCAGCTTACGCGTTACAGGGGAACAGCCCCAGCATTTT,CASSLRVTGEQPQHF
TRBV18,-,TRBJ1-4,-,TGTGCCAGCTCACCAAATTACAACGATGAAAAACTGTTTTTT,CASSPNYNDEKLFF
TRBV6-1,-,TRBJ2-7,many,TGTGCCAGCAGTGACAGTATTCGCTCCTACGAGCAGTACTTC,CASSDSIRSYEQYF
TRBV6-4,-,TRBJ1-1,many,TGTGCCAGCAGCTCCGAACGGGGGGCTGAAGCTTTCTTT,CASSSERGAEAFF
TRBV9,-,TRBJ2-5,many,TGTGCCAGCAGCCCCCGGGCAGGGCGGGAGACCCAGTACTTC,CASSPRAGRETQYF
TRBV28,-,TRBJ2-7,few,TGTGCTACCTTGTCATTTAGCTACGAGCAGTACTTC,CATLSFSYEQYF
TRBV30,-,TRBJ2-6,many,TGTGCCTGGAGTGTAAAGGGTTCTGGGGCCAACGTCCTGACTTTC,CAWSVKGSGANVLTF
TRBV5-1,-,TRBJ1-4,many,TGCGCCAGCAGCTCCGAGTCAGAGGGGAATGAAAAACTGTTTTTT,CASSSESEGNEKLFF
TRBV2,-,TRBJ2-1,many,TGTGCCAGCAGTGAGCGGGTAGTTGAGCAGTTCTTC,CASSERVVEQFF
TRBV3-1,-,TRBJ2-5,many,TGTGCCAGCAGCCAAGCGTGGGGTGGGCACCAAGAGACCCAGTACTTC,CASSQAWGGHQETQYF
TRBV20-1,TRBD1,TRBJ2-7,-,TGCAGTGCTAGCCCGACAGGGGGCGCGTACGAGCAGTACTTC,CSASPTGGAYEQYF
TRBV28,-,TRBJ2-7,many,TGTGCCAGCAGTTTACGCTCTCCGCCATACGAGCAGTACTTC,CASSLRSPPYEQYF
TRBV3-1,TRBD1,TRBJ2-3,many,TGTGCCAGCAGCATTTACAGGGGGCGCGTGGATACGCAGTATTTT,CASSIYRGRVDTQYF
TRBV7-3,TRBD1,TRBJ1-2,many,TGTGCCAGCAGCCCTTCCGGAACAGGGGTGGACGTCTATGGCTACACCTTC,CASSPSGTGVDVYGYTF
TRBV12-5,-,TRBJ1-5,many,TGTGCTAGTGGTTTGGGGAACGGTCAGCCCCAGCATTTT,CASGLGNGQPQHF
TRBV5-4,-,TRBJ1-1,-,TGTGCCAGCAGCCCGATTCGGAGCATGAACACTGAAGCTTTCTTT,CASSPIRSMNTEAFF
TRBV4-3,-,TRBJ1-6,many,TGCGCCAGCAGCCAAAGGCGGCCAGGCCTTAATTCACCCCTCCACTTT,CASSQRRPGLNSPLHF
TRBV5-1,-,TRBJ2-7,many,TGCGCCAGCAGCTTGGCACAGTCGGGCGACGAGCAGTACTTC,CASSLAQSGDEQYF
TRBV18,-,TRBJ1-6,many,TGTGCCAGCTCAACGGATCAAAATTCACCCCTCCACTTT,CASSTDQNSPLHF
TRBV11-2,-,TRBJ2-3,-,TGTGCCAGCAGCTTATTTGGACCCCCCACAGATACGCAGTATTTT,CASSLFGPPTDTQYF
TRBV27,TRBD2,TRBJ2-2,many,TGTGCCAGCAGTCCCCTTAGCGGGAGGGTAAACACCGGGGAGCTGTTTTTT,CASSPLSGRVNTGELFF
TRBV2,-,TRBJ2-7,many,TGTGCCAGCAGTGAGGGGAGGATCTCCTACGAGCAGTACTTC,CASSEGRISYEQYF
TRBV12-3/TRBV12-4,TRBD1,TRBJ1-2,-,TGTGCCAGCAGACCCCGCGGGACAGGGGGAAGATATGGCTACACCTTC,CASRPRGTGGRYGYTF
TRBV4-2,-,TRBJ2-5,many,TGTGCCAGCAGCCAAGAGGCAGGGCCCGGGAAGACCCAGTACTTC,CASSQEAGPGKTQYF
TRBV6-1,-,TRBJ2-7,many,TGTGCCAGCAGTGAGTGGAGGACCTCCTACGAGCAGTACTTC,CASSEWRTSYEQYF
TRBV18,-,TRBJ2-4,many,TGTGCCAGCTCACCCTCGGCAGGGCGGAGGATTCAGTACTTC,CASSPSAGRRIQYF